Below are 22 T cell receptor beta chains sequenced from a single sample in a study of low-dose radiotherapy and immunotherapy resistance in tumors. Regarding time point: before trial treatment. Primers targeting TRAV and TRBV primed first-strand cDNA, covering alpha and beta chains. TCR amplification involved around 22 PCR cycles with a constant-region primer and V-primer adapter. Each CDR3 protein gets one entry after TCRdb re-called the reads with MiXCR. The repertoire holds around 79,000 distinct CDR3 sequences, under 20% seen once, with 5% to 6.5% in the top ten. Sequencing was performed on PBMCs, taken before treatment. These receptors all come from a male donor with prostate cancer.

This chain links TRBV20-1 with TRBJ2-2; no clear D. This CDR3 region has 14 residues. The V and J ends lost 4 bases and 1 base respectively, with 10 bases between them. The germline CDR1 and CDR2 sequences are DFQATT and SNEGSKA (reference sequence). The CDR3 loop is CSATATQNTGELFF. In DNA form, the CDR3 reads TGCAGTGCTACGGCGACTCAGAACACCGGGGAGCTGTTTTTT.

At least ten counts were recorded for this clonotype. V and J are TRBV5-8 and TRBJ1-2; the D is unclear. The CDR3 is 14 residues long. Trimming removed 0 bases from V and 4 bases from J, with 10 bases in between. Per germline, CDR1 SGHTS and CDR2 YDEGEE. The CDR3 is CASSLEAGSYGYTF. The CDR3 DNA reads TGTGCCAGCAGCTTGGAGGCAGGAAGCTATGGCTACACCTTC.

Many counts were recorded for this clonotype. V usage is TRBV27 and J usage is TRBJ1-5, with 8 bases matching TRBD1. Trimming at V came to 3 bases and at J to 2 bases, leaving 12 bases not matched to a gene. The CDR3 runs to 18 residues. Germline V gene lookup returns CDR1 MNHEY and CDR2 SMNVEV (reference sequence). The CDR3 region has the DNA TGTGCCAGCAGTTTTAGGGCAGGGGGCGGGAAGGGCAATCAGCCCCAGCATTTT. This encodes CASSFRAGGGKGNQPQHF.

In its sample, this clonotype was seen many times. This chain connects TRBV4-1 to TRBJ2-1; 14 bases agree with TRBD2. With 3 bases clipped from V and 9 bases from J, the junction kept 10 bases outside the gene matches. The CDR3 consists of 17 residues. Germline loops: CDR1 MGHRA, CDR2 YSYEKL. The CDR3 loop reads CASSQQPGLAGDTEQFF. The CDR3 DNA reads as TGCGCCAGCAGCCAGCAGCCGGGACTAGCGGGAGACACTGAGCAGTTCTTC.

This clonotype was detected ten times or more. V usage is TRBV6-5 and J usage is TRBJ2-1, with D possibly being TRBD1 or TRBD2 (5 bases each). The CDR3 sequence is 17 residues long. CDR1 is MNHEY and CDR2 is SVGAGI in the germline V gene. Trimming took 0 bases from V and 4 from J, leaving 16 bases between them. This CDR3 reads CASSYSIANGAYNEQFF. For the CDR3, the DNA is TGTGCCAGCAGTTACTCAATAGCGAACGGGGCTTACAATGAGCAGTTCTTC.

This clonotype was observed at least ten times. V and J are TRBV30 and TRBJ2-2; D is ambiguous. Germline V gives CDR1 GTSNPN, CDR2 SVGIG (reference sequence). The CDR3 totals 15 residues. Trimming left V 0 bases short and J 0 bases short, with 8 bases between. Here the CDR3 DNA reads TGTGCCTGGAGTGTGGGAACCTCGAACACCGGGGAGCTGTTTTTT. Protein product: CAWSVGTSNTGELFF.

This clonotype showed up just a few times. CDR3 sequence: CASSETGGSTEAFF. The CDR3 region has the DNA TGTGCCAGCAGTGAGACAGGGGGGAGCACTGAAGCTTTCTTT. The chain couples TRBV6-2 or TRBV6-3 to TRBJ1-1, with 9 bases fitting TRBD1. Germline V gene data show CDR1 as MNHEY and CDR2 as SVGEGT. The CDR3 loop spans 14 amino acids. Trimming removed 5 bases from V and 4 bases from J; junction bases left unmatched: 5.

This clonotype was counted a single time. A read error is possible here, since a much larger clone lies one base away. This chain's CDR3 is CVSSLASGRADEQFF. The CDR3 DNA reads TGTGTCAGCAGCTTAGCGAGCGGGAGGGCCGATGAGCAGTTCTTC. The chain carries TRBV7-9 and TRBJ2-1, with 10 bases aligning to TRBD2. Germline CDR1 SEHNR, CDR2 FQNEAQ (reference sequence). CDR3 size: 15 residues.

There are many counts of this clonotype. The CDR3 loop reads CASSRSAGVDNYGYTF. CDR3 sequence (DNA): TGTGCCAGCAGCCGAAGCGCAGGGGTTGATAACTATGGCTACACCTTC. The V gene is TRBV6-2 or TRBV6-3, the J gene TRBJ1-2; possibly TRBD1 for D (6 bases). Trimming stripped 6 bases from V and 1 base from J, with 18 bases between. The CDR3 extends over 16 amino acids. Germline CDR1 MNHEY, CDR2 SVGEGT.

The rearrangement joins TRBV29-1 to TRBJ2-1; 8 positions match TRBD1. Trimming removed 6 bases from V and 3 bases from J; junction bases left unmatched: 1. CDR1 and CDR2 from the germline V gene are SQVTM and ANQGSEA. This CDR3 region has 12 residues. Here the CDR3 DNA reads TGCAGCGTCGGACAGGGCTACAATGAGCAGTTCTTC. Protein sequence: CSVGQGYNEQFF.

This clonotype was seen ten or more times. The chain links TRBV18 to TRBJ1-3, with no clear D. Germline V gives CDR1 KGHSH, CDR2 LQKENI. The CDR3 sequence is 14 residues long. V lost 0 bases and J 4 bases, leaving 7 bases between the germline ends. CDR3 loop: CASSPPNGGNTIYF. CDR3 in DNA: TGTGCCAGCTCACCACCGAACGGGGGAAACACCATATATTTT.

This clonotype was observed many times. This chain links TRBV4-2 with TRBJ2-7; D unresolved. Trimming stripped 0 bases from V and 2 bases from J, with 11 bases between. Germline values: CDR1 LGHNA, CDR2 YNFKEQ. The CDR3 has 15 residues. The CDR3 DNA follows: TGTGCCAGCAGCCAAGATTCTAGAAACCCCTACGAGCAGTACTTC. Its translation is CASSQDSRNPYEQYF.

This clonotype was picked up many times. CDR3 sequence reads: CASSQTGTGLPGELFF. The CDR3 DNA reads TGTGCCAGCAGCCAGACCGGGACAGGGTTGCCCGGGGAGCTGTTTTTT. The J gene is TRBJ2-2, the V gene TRBV7-8, with 9 bases aligning to TRBD1. This CDR3 has 16 amino acids. Germline CDR1 reads SGHVS; CDR2 reads FQNEAQ. Germline trimming cut 5 bases from V and 6 bases from J; bases unmatched to any gene: 10.

The chain is built from TRBV27 and TRBJ2-7, with 12 nucleotides matching TRBD2. Trimming removed 0 bases from V and 4 bases from J; junction bases left unmatched: 4. Germline V lookup: CDR1 MNHEY, CDR2 SMNVEV (reference sequence). The CDR3 sequence is 16 residues long. The CDR3 region is CASSLSTSGGVYEQYF. The DNA for the CDR3 is TGTGCCAGCAGTTTATCGACTAGCGGGGGCGTTTACGAGCAGTACTTC.

Turning to this clonotype: The CDR3 ends on some other residue instead of the conserved phenylalanine or tryptophan, so this is likely a read error. The chain recombines TRBV7-8 with TRBJ2-5, with D maybe TRBD2 (6 bases). Trimming took off 6 bases at V and 5 bases at J, with 16 bases between the two ends. This CDR3 is 14 amino acids long. CDR1 is SGHVS, CDR2 FQNEAQ, per germline. The CDR3 DNA reads as TGTGCCAGCAGTCAAAACGGGGGTTGGGAGACCCAGTACTTA. It is translated as CASSQNGGWETQYL.

This clonotype was picked up many times. The V call is TRBV28, the J call TRBJ2-1, with D possibly TRBD1 on 6 matching bases. The CDR3 totals 15 residues. Germline V CDR1 and CDR2: MDHEN, SYDVKM. V was cut by 5 bases and J by 1 base, with 12 bases left in between. Here the CDR3 reads CASSLAGESYNEQFF. DNA for the CDR3: TGTGCCAGCAGTCTCGCAGGGGAGTCCTACAATGAGCAGTTCTTC. The variable domain in full, with the rest retrieved from reference TRBV28 and TRBJ2-1, is DVKVTQSSRYLVKRTGEKVFLECVQDMDHENMFWYRQDPGLGLRLIYFSYDVKMKEKGDIPEGYSVSREKKERFSLILESASTNQTSMYLCASSLAGESYNEQFFGPGTRLTVL.

The CDR3 coding sequence is TGTGCCTGGAGTGTCTTTGATTTGGGGGCAGCTGAAAAACTGTTTTTT. Translation: CAWSVFDLGAAEKLFF. V and J are TRBV30 and TRBJ1-4, with D possibly being TRBD1 (6 bases). The CDR3 has 16 amino acids. The V gene lost 0 bases and the J gene lost 7 bases, with 18 bases spanning the gap. Germline CDR1 and CDR2: GTSNPN and SVGIG (reference sequence).

This clonotype was recorded at least ten times. The rearrangement links TRBV29-1 to TRBJ2-3, with TRBD2 matching over 7 bases. From germline, CDR1 is SQVTM and CDR2 ANQGSEA. The junction had 4 bases not matched to a gene; V was cut back by 4 bases and J by 3 bases. The CDR3 contains 13 residues. The CDR3 coding sequence is TGCAGCGTTGGCGGGAGTACTACAGATACGCAGTATTTT. Its protein is CSVGGSTTDTQYF.

Many counts were recorded for this clonotype. CDR3 coding DNA: TGTGCCAGCAGCCAACCTCTGACTAGCGGGACAGATACGCAGTATTTT. It yields the protein CASSQPLTSGTDTQYF. The chain is built from TRBV3-1 and TRBJ2-3; 10 bases align to TRBD2. Germline-derived CDR1 and CDR2 are LGHDT and YNNKEL (reference sequence). The CDR3 runs 16 residues. The junction had 5 bases not matched to a gene; V was cut back by 2 bases and J by 3 bases.

This clonotype was detected only a few times. The V and J genes are TRBV7-2 and TRBJ1-3; no firm D call. The CDR3 covers 15 residues. The V gene's germline CDR1 is SGHTA and CDR2 FQGNSA. V gave up 3 bases and J gave up 4 bases, with 13 bases separating them. The CDR3, as DNA: TGTGCCAGCAGCTTCCGGGCCTTAGGAGGAAACACCATATATTTT. Residues: CASSFRALGGNTIYF.

This clonotype was found many times. V usage is TRBV11-2 and J usage is TRBJ2-1; 8 nucleotides match TRBD2. This CDR3 has 16 residues. The V and J ends lost 0 bases and 7 bases, in that order; junction bases with no gene match: 8. The germline gives CDR1 SGHAT, CDR2 FQNNGV. The CDR3 DNA follows: TGTGCCAGCAGCTTAGAGCCGGGGGGGCCAATTAATGAGCAGTTCTTC. The encoded protein is CASSLEPGGPINEQFF.

This clonotype occurred many times. The chain employs TRBV2 and TRBJ1-3; maybe TRBD1 (6 bases). V was cut by 8 bases and J by 0 bases, with 11 bases left in between. The CDR3 length is 14 residues. The germline CDR1 and CDR2 sequences are SNHLY and FYNNEI. The CDR3 region has the DNA TGTGCCAGCTTTACAGGGAACTCTGGAAACACCATATATTTT. It is translated as CASFTGNSGNTIYF.